This T cell receptor beta chain originates from a study of control samples from healthy donors and cancer patients. Germline lookup yields CDR1 SQVTM and CDR2 ANQGSEA. The CDR3 is 11 residues long. Trimming stripped 7 bases from V and 1 base from J, with 7 bases between. Profiling relied on immunoSEQ multiplex PCR, and the TCRdb table lists in-frame clones only, not all of them. The sample lists around 71,000 clones; about nine tenths were seen once. The origin of this receptor is a woman aged 45-65 years with colorectal cancer. This chain uses TRBV29-1 with TRBJ1-1; D gene unclear. Source material: PBMCs. CDR3 residues: CSGDANTEAFF. The DNA of the CDR3 is TGCAGCGGTGACGCGAACACTGAAGCTTTCTTT.